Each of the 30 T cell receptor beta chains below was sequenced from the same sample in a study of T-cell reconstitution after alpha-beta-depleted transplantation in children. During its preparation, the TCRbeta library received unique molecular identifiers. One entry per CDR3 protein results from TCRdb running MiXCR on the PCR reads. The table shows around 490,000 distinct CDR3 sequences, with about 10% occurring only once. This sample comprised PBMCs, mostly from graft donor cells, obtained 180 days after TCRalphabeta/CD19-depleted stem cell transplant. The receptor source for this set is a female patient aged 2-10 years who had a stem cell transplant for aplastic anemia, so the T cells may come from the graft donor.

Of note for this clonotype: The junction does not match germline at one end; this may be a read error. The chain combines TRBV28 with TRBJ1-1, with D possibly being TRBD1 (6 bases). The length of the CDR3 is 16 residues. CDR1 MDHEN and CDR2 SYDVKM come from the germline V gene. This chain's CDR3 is CAISEGGSKENTEAFF. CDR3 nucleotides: TGTGCCATCAGTGAAGGGGGGTCGAAGGAGAACACTGAAGCTTTCTTT. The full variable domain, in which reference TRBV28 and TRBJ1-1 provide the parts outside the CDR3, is DVKVTQSSRYLVKRTGEKVFLECVQDMDHENMFWYRQDPGLGLRLIYFSYDVKMKEKGDIPEGYSVSREKKERFSLILESASTNQTSMYLCAISEGGSKENTEAFFGQGTRLTVV.

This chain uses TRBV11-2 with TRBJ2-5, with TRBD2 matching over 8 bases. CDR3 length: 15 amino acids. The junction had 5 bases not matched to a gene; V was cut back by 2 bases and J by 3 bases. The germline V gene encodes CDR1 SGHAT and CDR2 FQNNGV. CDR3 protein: CASSLSSGGKETQYF. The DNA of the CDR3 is TGTGCCAGCAGCTTATCGAGCGGGGGCAAAGAGACCCAGTACTTC.

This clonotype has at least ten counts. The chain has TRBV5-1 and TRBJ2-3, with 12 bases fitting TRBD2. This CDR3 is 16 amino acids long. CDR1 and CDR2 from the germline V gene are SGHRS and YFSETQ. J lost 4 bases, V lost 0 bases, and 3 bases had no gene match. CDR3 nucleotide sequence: TGCGCCAGCAGCTTGGGACTAGCGGGAGCACCAGATACGCAGTATTTT. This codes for CASSLGLAGAPDTQYF. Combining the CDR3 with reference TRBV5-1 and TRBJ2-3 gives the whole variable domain KAGVTQTPRYLIKTRGQQVTLSCSPISGHRSVSWYQQTPGQGLQFLFEYFSETQRNKGNFPGRFSGRQFSNSRSEMNVSTLELGDSALYLCASSLGLAGAPDTQYFGPGTRLTVL.

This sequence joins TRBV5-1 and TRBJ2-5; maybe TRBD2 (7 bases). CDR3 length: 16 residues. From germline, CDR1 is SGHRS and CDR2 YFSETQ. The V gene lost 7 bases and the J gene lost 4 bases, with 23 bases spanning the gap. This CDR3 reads CASGWGAGASGETQYF. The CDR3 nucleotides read TGCGCCAGCGGCTGGGGGGCGGGGGCTTCGGGAGAGACCCAGTACTTC.

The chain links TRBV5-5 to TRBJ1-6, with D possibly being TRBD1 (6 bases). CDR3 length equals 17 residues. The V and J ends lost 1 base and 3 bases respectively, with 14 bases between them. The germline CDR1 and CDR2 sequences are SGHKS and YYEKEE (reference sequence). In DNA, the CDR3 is TGTGCCAGCAGCTTGCTCCCGGGGGGCGTCTATAATTCACCCCTCCACTTT. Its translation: CASSLLPGGVYNSPLHF.

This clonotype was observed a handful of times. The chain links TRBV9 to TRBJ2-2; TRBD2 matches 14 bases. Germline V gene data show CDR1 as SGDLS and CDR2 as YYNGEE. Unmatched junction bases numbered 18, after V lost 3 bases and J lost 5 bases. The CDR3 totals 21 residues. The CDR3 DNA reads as TGTGCCAGCAGCGCCCGAGCCGGGACTAGCGGGAGTGGTTACGCGACCGGGGAGCTGTTTTTT. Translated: CASSARAGTSGSGYATGELFF.

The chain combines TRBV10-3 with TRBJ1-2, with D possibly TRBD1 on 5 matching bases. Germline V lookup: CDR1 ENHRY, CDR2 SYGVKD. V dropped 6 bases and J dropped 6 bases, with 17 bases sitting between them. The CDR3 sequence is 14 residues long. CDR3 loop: CAISPLSRVDGYTF. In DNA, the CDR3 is TGTGCCATCAGCCCTCTGTCCAGGGTCGATGGCTACACCTTC.

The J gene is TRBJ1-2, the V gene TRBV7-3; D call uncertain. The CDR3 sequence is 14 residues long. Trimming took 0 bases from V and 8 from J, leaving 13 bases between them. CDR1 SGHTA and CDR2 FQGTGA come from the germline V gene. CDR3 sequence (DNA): TGTGCCAGCAGCTTAACAAGAACAGCTTGGGGCTACACCTTC. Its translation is CASSLTRTAWGYTF.

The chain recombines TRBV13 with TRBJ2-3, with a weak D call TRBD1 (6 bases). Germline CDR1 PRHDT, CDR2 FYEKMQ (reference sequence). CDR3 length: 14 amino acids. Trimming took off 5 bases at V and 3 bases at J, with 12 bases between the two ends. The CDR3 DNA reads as TGTGCCAGCAGCCTCTGGACAGTAACAGATACGCAGTATTTT. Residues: CASSLWTVTDTQYF. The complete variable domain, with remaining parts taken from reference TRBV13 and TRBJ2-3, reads AAGVIQSPRHLIKEKRETATLKCYPIPRHDTVYWYQQGPGQDPQFLISFYEKMQSDKGSIPDRFSAQQFSDYHSELNMSSLELGDSALYFCASSLWTVTDTQYFGPGTRLTVL.

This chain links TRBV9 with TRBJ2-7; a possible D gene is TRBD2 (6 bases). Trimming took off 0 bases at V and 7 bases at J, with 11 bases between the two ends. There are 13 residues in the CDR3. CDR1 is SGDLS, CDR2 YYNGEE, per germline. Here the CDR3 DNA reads TGTGCCAGCAGCGTAGAGGAGGGAAGAGAGCAGTACTTC. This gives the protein CASSVEEGREQYF. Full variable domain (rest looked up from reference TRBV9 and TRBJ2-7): DSGVTQTPKHLITATGQRVTLRCSPRSGDLSVYWYQQSLDQGLQFLIQYYNGEERAKGNILERFSAQQFPDLHSELNLSSLELGDSALYFCASSVEEGREQYFGPGTRLTVT.

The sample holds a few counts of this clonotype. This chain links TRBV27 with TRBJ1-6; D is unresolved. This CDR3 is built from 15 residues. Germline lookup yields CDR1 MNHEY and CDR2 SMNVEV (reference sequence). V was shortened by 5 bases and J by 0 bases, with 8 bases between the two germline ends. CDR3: CASSQGRSYNSPLHF. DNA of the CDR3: TGTGCCAGCAGTCAAGGGCGCTCCTATAATTCACCCCTCCACTTT.

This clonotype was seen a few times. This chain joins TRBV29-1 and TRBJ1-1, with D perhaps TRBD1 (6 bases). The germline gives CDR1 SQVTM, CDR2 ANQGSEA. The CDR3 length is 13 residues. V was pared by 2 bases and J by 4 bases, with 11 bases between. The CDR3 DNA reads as TGCAGCGTTGAACAGGGGAGAATCACTGAAGCTTTCTTT. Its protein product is CSVEQGRITEAFF.

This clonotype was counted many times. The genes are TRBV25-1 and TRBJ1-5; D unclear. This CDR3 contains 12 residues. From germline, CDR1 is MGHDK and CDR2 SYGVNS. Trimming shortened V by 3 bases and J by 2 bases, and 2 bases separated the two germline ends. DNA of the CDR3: TGTGCCAGCAGTGACCGCAATCAGCCCCAGCATTTT. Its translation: CASSDRNQPQHF. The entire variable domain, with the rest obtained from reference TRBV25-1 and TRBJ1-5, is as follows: EADIYQTPRYLVIGTGKKITLECSQTMGHDKMYWYQQDPGMELHLIHYSYGVNSTEKGDLSSESTVSRIRTEHFPLTLESARPSHTSQYLCASSDRNQPQHFGDGTRLSIL.

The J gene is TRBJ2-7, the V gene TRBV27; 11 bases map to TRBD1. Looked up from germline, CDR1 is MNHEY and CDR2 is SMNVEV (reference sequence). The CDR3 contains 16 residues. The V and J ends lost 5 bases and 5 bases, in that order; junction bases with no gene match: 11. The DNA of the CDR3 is TGTGCCAGCAGTCTCTCCCGGGACAGGGGGGCCAACGAGCAGTACGTC. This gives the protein CASSLSRDRGANEQYV.

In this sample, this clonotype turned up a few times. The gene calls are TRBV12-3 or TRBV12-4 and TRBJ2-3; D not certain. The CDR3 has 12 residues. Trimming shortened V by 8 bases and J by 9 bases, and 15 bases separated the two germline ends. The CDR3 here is CASETDGDTQYF. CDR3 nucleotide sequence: TGTGCCAGCGAAACCGACGGCGACACGCAGTATTTT.

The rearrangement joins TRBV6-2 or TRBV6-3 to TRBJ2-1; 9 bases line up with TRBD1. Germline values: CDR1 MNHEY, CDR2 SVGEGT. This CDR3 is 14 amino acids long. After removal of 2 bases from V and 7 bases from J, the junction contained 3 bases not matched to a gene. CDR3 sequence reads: CASSYPGQGNEQFF. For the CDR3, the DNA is TGTGCCAGCAGTTACCCAGGACAGGGGAATGAGCAGTTCTTC.

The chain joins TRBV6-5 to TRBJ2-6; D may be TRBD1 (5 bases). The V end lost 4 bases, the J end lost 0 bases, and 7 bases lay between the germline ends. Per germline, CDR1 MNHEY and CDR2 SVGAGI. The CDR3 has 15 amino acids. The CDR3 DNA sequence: TGTGCCAGCAGTTTCGACAGCTCTGGGGCCAACGTCCTGACTTTC. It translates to CASSFDSSGANVLTF.

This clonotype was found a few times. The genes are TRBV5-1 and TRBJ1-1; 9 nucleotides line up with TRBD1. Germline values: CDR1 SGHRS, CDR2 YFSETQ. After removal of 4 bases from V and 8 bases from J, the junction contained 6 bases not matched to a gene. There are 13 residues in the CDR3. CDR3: CASSLRTGDEAFF. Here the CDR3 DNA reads TGCGCCAGCAGCCTAAGGACAGGGGACGAAGCTTTCTTT.

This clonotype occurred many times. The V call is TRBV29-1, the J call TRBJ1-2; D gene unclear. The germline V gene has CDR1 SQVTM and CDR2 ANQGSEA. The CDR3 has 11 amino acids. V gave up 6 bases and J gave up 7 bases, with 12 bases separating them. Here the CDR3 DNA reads TGCAGCGTAGGACGGCAAGGTGGCTACACCTTC. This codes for CSVGRQGGYTF.

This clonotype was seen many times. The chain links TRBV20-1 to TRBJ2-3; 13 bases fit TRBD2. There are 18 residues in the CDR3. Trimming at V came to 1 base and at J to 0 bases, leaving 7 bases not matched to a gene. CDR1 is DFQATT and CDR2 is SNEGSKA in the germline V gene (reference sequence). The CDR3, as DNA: TGCAGTGCTAGAGTACTAGCGGGGGGGCGGTTGAGCACAGATACGCAGTATTTT. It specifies CSARVLAGGRLSTDTQYF.

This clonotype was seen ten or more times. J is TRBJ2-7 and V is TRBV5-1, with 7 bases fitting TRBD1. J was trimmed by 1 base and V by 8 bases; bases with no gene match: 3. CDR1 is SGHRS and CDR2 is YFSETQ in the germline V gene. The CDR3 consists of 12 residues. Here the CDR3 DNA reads TGCGCCAGAAGGGACAGATCCTACGAGCAGTACTTC. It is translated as CARRDRSYEQYF.

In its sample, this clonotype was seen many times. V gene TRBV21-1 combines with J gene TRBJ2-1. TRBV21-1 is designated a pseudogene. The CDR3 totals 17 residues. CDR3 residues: CASSKGAPTVTYNEQFF. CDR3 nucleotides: TGTGCCAGCAGCAAAGGGGCTCCTACTGTTACCTACAATGAGCAGTTCTTC.

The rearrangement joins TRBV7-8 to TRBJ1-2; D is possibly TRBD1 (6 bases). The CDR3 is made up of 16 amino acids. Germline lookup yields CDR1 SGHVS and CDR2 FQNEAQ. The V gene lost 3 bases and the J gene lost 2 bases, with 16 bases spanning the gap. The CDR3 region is CASSFFSGEVNYGYTF. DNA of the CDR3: TGTGCCAGCAGCTTTTTCTCAGGGGAAGTCAACTATGGCTACACCTTC.

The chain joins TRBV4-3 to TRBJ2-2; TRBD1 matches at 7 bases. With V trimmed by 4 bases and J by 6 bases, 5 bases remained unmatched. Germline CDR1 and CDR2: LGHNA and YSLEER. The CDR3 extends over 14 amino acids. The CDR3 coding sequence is TGCGCCAGCAGCCGTGAGGGGGCCCCCGGGGAGCTGTTTTTT. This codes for CASSREGAPGELFF.

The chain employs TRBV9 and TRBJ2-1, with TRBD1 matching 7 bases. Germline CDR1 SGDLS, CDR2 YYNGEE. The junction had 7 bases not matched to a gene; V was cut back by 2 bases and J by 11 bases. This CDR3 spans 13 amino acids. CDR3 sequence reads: CASSVGDRDQQFF. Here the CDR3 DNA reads TGTGCCAGCAGCGTGGGTGACAGGGACCAGCAGTTCTTC.

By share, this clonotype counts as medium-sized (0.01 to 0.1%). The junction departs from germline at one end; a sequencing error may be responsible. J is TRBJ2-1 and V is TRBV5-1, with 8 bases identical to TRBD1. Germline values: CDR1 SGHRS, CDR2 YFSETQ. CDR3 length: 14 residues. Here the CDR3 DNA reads TGTGCCAGCAGCCCGGACAGGGCCTACAATGAGCAGTTCTTC. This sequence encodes CASSPDRAYNEQFF.

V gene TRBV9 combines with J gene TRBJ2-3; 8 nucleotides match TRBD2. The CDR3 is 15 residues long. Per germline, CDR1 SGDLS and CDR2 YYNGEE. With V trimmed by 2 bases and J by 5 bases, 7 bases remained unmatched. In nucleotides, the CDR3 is TGTGCCAGCAGCGTCCCGGTTAGCGGGATAGATACGCAGTATTTT. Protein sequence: CASSVPVSGIDTQYF.

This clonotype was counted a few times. The CDR3 nucleotides read TGTGCCAGCAGCTCAAATCCCGTACTAGCCAATGAGCAGTTCTTC. Its translation: CASSSNPVLANEQFF. The V and J genes are TRBV7-2 and TRBJ2-1, with D tentatively TRBD2 (6 bases). The CDR3 spans 15 residues. Germline CDR1 is SGHTA and CDR2 is FQGNSA. The V end lost 4 bases, the J end lost 6 bases, and 16 bases lay between the germline ends.

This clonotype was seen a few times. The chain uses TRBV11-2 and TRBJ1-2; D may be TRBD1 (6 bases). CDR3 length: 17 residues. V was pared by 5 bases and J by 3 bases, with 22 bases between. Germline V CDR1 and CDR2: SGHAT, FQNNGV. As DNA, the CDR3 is TGTGCCAGCAGCCTGTTATCCATCCGGACAGACGACTATGGCTACACCTTC. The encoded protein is CASSLLSIRTDDYGYTF.

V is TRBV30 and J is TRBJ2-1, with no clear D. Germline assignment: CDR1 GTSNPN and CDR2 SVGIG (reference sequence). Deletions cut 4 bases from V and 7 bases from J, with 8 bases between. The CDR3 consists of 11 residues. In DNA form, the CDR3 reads TGTGCCTGGACGTCCGGGAATGAGCAGTTCTTC. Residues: CAWTSGNEQFF. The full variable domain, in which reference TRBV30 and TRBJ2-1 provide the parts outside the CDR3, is SQTIHQWPATLVQPVGSPLSLECTVEGTSNPNLYWYRQAAGRGLQLLFYSVGIGQISSEVPQNLSASRPQDRQFILSSKKLLLSDSGFYLCAWTSGNEQFFGPGTRLTVL.